The entry below gives a single TCR beta chain sequence along with its context. The antigen is unknown. The entry originates in a study of cytomegalovirus exposure and HLA in healthy donors. Findings and caveats of the study: The classifier reportedly diagnosed cytomegalovirus status with high specificity and sensitivity. An analysis was carried out at a later point. It showed that HLA-associated TCR beta chains were more clonally expanded than equally common non-associated chains.

With V trimmed by 6 bases and J by 7 bases, 9 bases remained unmatched. This CDR3 region has 15 residues. CDR1 SGHVS and CDR2 FNYEAQ come from the germline V gene. The PCR ran on 60 Vbeta and 13 Jbeta primers. TCRdb's copy holds only in-frame clones and misses some; the assay was immunoSEQ multiplex PCR. Altogether some 160,000 clones are present, 75% to 80% being singletons, with the ten largest covering 1.7%. The chain carries TRBV7-6 and TRBJ2-1; TRBD1 agrees at 10 bases. Sequenced sample: PBMCs. The clonotype originates from a woman aged 30 to 39 in good health and CMV-seronegative. In DNA, the CDR3 is TGTGCCAGCAGTTCCGGGACAGGGGTGGAGAATGAGCAGTTCTTC. Its protein is CASSSGTGVENEQFF.